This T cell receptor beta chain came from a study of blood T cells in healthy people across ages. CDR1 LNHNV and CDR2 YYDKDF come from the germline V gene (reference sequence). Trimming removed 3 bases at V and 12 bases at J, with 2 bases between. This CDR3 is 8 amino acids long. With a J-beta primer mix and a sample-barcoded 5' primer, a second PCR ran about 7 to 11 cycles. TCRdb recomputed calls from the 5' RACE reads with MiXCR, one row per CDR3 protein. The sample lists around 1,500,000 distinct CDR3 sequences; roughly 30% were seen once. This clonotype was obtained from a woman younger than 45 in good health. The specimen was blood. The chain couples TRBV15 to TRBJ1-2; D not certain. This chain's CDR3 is CATSSNTF. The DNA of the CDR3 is TGTGCCACCAGCAGTAACACCTTC.